Listed below are T cell receptor beta chains from one sample, sequenced in a study of control samples from healthy donors and cancer patients. Profiled with immunoSEQ multiplex PCR; TCRdb holds only in-frame clones, not every one. The sample has roughly 120,000 clones, approximately 94% seen once. Specimen: PBMCs. These receptors were collected from a man aged 50-60 years with head and neck cancer. The CDR3 runs from the conserved cysteine through the conserved F or W.

CDR3 length	V gene	CDR3 protein
17	TRBV11-3	CASSLEGRDKTKNEQFF
13	TRBV6-6	CASSRGTADEQYF
13	TRBV19	CASSIGGGWEAFF
14	TRBV5-6	CASSLARGGDTQYF
15	TRBV11-1	CASSFGLGSGNTIYF
18	TRBV3-1/TRBV3-2	CASSRNNQGQGCTDTQYF
15	TRBV19	CASILQGSITDTQYF
19	TRBV27	CASSRTRLSSQSSGNTIYF
13	TRBV11-1	CATTLAGADTQYF
13	TRBV19	CASSIAENTEAFF
15	TRBV2	CASSAQPGQGYEQYF